This TCR beta chain was recorded in a study of T cell responses to AZD1222 COVID-19 vaccine. Findings and caveats of the study: Spike-specific TCR breadth and depth both grew after two AZD1222 doses.

With 7 bases clipped from V and 3 bases from J, the junction kept 12 bases outside the gene matches. CDR1 LNHDA and CDR2 SQIVND come from the germline V gene (reference sequence). This CDR3 has 16 residues. Here immunoSEQ multiplex PCR was the method, and the copy in TCRdb shows in-frame clones only, minus some. This table holds about 86,000 clones, 90% found once. Concerning this clone: The antigen remains undetermined.

The V gene is TRBV19, the J gene TRBJ2-1; the match to TRBD1 covers 7 bases. The input for sequencing was peripheral blood, taken on day 0 of AZD1222 vaccination. This clonotype was sampled from an adult in good health. In nucleotides, the CDR3 is TGTGCCAGTAACACACAGGGACAGATAAGCTACAATGAGCAGTTCTTC. It translates to CASNTQGQISYNEQFF.